This T cell receptor (beta chain) comes out of a study of cytomegalovirus exposure and HLA in healthy donors. General study findings and limits: The majority of TCR sequences were rare, yet some public TCRs appeared in many donors. Cytomegalovirus status was reportedly diagnosed by the classifier with high specificity and sensitivity. The listing of roughly 160 TCR beta chains classed them as cytomegalovirus-associated.

The data were produced by immunoSEQ multiplex PCR, yet TCRdb's version contains in-frame clones alone and is incomplete. Here the sample spans tens of thousands of clones, approximately 89% being singletons. A note on this clone: Its antigen is not identified.

The germline gives CDR1 SGHTA, CDR2 FQGNSA. The V end lost 5 bases, the J end lost 3 bases, and 7 bases lay between the germline ends. CDR3 length: 12 residues. The study drew the donors from its approximately 120-subject validation cohort, separate from the approximately 700-subject first cohort. The receptor was derived from a woman aged 18-30 years in good health and CMV-seropositive. This chain connects TRBV7-2 to TRBJ1-1, with no clear D. The sequenced sample consisted of PBMCs. The CDR3 region has the DNA TGTGCCAGCAGCGACGACTACACTGAAGCTTTCTTT. Amino acid sequence: CASSDDYTEAFF.